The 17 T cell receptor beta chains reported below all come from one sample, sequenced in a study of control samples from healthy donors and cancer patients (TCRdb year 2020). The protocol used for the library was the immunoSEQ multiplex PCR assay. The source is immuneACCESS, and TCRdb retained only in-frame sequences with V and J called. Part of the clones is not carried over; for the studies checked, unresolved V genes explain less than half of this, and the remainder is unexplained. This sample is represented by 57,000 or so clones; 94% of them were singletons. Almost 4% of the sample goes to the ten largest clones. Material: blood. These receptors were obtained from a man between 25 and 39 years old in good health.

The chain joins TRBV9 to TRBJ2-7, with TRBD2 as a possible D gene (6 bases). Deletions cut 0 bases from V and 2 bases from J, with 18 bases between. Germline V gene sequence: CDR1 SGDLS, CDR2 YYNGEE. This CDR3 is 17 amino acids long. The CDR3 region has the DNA TGTGCCAGCAGCGTAGCGGGGGACCCTACGGCCGCCTACGAGCAGTACTTC. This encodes CASSVAGDPTAAYEQYF.

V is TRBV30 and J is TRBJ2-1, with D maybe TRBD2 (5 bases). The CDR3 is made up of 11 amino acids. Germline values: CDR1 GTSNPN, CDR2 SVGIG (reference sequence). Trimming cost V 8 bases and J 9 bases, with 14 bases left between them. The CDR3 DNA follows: TGTGCCAGATACTCCGGGGTTGAGCAGTTCTTC. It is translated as CARYSGVEQFF.

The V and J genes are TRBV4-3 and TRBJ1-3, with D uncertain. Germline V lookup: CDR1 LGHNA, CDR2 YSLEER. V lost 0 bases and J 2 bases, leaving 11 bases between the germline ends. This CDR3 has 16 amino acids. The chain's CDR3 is CASSQDPRGPGNTIYF. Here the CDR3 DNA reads TGCGCCAGCAGCCAAGATCCCCGAGGGCCTGGAAACACCATATATTTT.

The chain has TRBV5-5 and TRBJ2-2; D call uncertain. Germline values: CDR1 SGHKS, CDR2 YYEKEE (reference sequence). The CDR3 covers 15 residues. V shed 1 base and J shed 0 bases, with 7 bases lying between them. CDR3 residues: CASSLYRSNTGELFF. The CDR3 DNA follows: TGTGCCAGCAGCTTGTACAGATCGAACACCGGGGAGCTGTTTTTT.

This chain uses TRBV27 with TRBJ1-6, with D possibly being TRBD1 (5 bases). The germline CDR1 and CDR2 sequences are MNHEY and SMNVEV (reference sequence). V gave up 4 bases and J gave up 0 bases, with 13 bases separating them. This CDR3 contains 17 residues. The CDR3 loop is CASSSLTESSYNSPLHF. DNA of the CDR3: TGTGCCAGCAGTTCCTTGACAGAGAGCTCCTATAATTCACCCCTCCACTTT.

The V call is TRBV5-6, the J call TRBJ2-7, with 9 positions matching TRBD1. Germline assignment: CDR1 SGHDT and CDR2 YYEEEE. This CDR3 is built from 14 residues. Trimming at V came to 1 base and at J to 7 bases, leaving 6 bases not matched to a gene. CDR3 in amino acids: CASSLTGGSGEQYF. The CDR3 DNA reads TGTGCCAGCAGCTTGACAGGGGGCTCTGGTGAGCAGTACTTC.

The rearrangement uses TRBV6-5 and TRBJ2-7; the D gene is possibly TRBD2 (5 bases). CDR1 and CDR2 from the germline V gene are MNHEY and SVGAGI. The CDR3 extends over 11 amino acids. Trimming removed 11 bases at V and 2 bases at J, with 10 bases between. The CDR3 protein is CAVGRPYEQYF. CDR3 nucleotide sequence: TGTGCCGTAGGGAGACCCTACGAGCAGTACTTC.

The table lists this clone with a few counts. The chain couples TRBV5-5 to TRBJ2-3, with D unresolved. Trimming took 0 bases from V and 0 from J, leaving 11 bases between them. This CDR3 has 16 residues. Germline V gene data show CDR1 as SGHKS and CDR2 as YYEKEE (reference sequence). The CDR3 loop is CASSLVPPTSTDTQYF. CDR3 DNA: TGTGCCAGCAGCTTGGTCCCTCCGACTAGCACAGATACGCAGTATTTT.

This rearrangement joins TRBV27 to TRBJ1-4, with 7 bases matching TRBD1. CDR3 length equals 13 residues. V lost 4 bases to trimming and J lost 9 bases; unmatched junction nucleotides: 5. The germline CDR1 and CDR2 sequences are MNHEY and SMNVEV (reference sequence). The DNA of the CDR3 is TGTGCCAGCAGTTCGCGACAGGGTCAAAAACTGTTTTTT. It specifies CASSSRQGQKLFF.

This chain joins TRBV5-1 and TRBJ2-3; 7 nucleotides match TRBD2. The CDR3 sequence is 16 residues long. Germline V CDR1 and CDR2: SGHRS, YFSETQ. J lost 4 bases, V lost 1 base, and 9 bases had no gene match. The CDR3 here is CASSLNLRERSDTQYF. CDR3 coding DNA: TGCGCCAGCAGCTTGAACCTGCGGGAGCGGTCAGATACGCAGTATTTT.

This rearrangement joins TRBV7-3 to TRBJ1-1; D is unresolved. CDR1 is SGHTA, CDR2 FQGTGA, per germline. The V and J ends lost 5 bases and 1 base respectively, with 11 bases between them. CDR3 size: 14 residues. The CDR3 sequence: CASSEGSWNTEAFF. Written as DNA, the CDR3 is TGTGCCAGCAGCGAAGGGTCATGGAACACTGAAGCTTTCTTT.

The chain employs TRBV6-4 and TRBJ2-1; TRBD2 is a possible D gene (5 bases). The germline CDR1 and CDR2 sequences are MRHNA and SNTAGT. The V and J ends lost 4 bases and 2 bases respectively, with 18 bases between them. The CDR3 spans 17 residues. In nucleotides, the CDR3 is TGTGCCAGCAGTGCTTCCACGAGACGGGGTCCCTACAATGAGCAGTTCTTC. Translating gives CASSASTRRGPYNEQFF.

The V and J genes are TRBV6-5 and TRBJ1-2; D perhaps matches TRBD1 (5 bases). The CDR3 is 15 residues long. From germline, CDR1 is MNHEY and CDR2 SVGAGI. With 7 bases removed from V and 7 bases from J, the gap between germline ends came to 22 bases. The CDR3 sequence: CASTPGGRAVGGYTF. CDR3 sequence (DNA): TGTGCCAGCACCCCAGGAGGCAGGGCGGTCGGTGGCTACACCTTC.

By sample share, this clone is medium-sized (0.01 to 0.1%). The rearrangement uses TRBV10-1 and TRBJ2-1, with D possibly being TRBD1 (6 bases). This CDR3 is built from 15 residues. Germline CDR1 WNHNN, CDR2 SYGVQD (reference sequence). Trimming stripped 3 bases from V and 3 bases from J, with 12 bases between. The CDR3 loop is CASSDGQHHYNEQFF. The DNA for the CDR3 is TGCGCCAGCAGTGACGGACAGCACCACTACAATGAGCAGTTCTTC.

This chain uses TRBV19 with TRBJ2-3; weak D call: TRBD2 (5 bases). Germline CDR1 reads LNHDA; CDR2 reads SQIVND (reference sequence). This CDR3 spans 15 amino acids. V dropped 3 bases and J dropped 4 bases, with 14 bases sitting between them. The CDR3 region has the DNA TGTGCCAGTAGTATCATTCGGGGATCATCAGATACGCAGTATTTT. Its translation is CASSIIRGSSDTQYF.

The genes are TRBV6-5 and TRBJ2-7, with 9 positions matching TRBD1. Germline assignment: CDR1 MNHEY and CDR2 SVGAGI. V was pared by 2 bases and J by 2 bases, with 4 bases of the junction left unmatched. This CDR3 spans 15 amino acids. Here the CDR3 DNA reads TGTGCCAGCAGTTACCTGGACAGGGGCCCCTACGAGCAGTACTTC. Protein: CASSYLDRGPYEQYF.

As DNA, the CDR3 is TGTGCCAGCAGTGACAGCCTCTATGGCTACACCTTC. Its protein product is CASSDSLYGYTF. The chain has TRBV6-4 and TRBJ1-2; D is uncertain. Trimming left V 2 bases short and J 4 bases short, with 5 bases between. This CDR3 contains 12 residues. Germline V gene lookup returns CDR1 MRHNA and CDR2 SNTAGT.